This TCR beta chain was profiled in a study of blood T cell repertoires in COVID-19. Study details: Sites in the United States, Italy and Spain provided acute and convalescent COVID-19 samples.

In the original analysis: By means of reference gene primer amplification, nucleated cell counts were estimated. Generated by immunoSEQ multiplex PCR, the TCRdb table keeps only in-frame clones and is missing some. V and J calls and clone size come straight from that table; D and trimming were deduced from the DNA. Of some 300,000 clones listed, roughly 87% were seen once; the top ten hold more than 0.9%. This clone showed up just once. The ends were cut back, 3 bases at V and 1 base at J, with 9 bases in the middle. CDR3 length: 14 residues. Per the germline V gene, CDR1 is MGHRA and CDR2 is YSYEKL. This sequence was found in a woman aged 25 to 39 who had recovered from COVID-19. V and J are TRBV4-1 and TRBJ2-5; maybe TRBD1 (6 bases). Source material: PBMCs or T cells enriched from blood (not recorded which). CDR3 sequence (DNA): TGCGCCAGCAGCCAGAACAGGGTCCAAGAGACCCAGTACTTC. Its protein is CASSQNRVQETQYF.